Listed here are 16 T cell receptor beta chains from one sample, sequenced in a study of cytomegalovirus exposure and HLA in healthy donors (dated by TCRdb to about 2017). The method behind the library was the immunoSEQ multiplex PCR assay. As stored in TCRdb, this immuneACCESS dataset retains in-frame rearrangements with V and J assigned. A fraction of the clones does not appear; measured against another copy, unresolved V genes explain less than half of the discrepancy, and the remainder lacks a known reason. The sample has fewer than 150,000 clones on record, about 91% of them singletons. The ten largest clonotypes hold 6.5% to 8.5% of the sample. Specimen: PBMCs. These receptors originate from a woman aged 18 to 35 in good health and CMV-seropositive.

The CDR3 loop is CASSVTSGGLDTQYF. As DNA, the CDR3 is TGTGCCAGCAGCGTGACTAGCGGGGGGTTAGATACGCAGTATTTT. This rearrangement joins TRBV5-4 to TRBJ2-3; TRBD2 agrees at 13 bases. J was trimmed by 5 bases and V by 4 bases; bases with no gene match: 4. Germline lookup yields CDR1 SGHNT and CDR2 YYREEE (reference sequence). CDR3 length: 15 amino acids. Using reference TRBV5-4 and TRBJ2-3 for the parts outside the CDR3, the full variable domain is ETGVTQSPTHLIKTRGQQVTLRCSSQSGHNTVSWYQQALGQGPQFIFQYYREEENGRGNFPPRFSGLQFPNYSSELNVNALELDDSALYLCASSVTSGGLDTQYFGPGTRLTVL.

The V and J genes are TRBV6-1 and TRBJ1-1; maybe TRBD1 (5 bases). Looked up from germline, CDR1 is MNHNS and CDR2 is SASEGT. The V end was cut by 2 bases, the J end by 3 bases, with 10 bases between. The CDR3 totals 14 residues. The DNA for the CDR3 is TGTGCCAGCAGTGAACCAGGGTCGCACACTGAAGCTTTCTTT. The encoded protein is CASSEPGSHTEAFF.

This chain joins TRBV7-6 and TRBJ2-1, with 7 positions matching TRBD1. This CDR3 has 15 amino acids. CDR1 and CDR2 (germline): SGHVS, FNYEAQ. With V trimmed by 4 bases and J by 6 bases, 9 bases remained unmatched. CDR3 sequence: CASSSRQGVVNEQFF. DNA of the CDR3: TGTGCCAGCAGCTCCCGGCAGGGGGTAGTCAATGAGCAGTTCTTC.

J is TRBJ1-2 and V is TRBV5-4, with 8 bases lining up with TRBD1. Germline loops: CDR1 SGHNT, CDR2 YYREEE (reference sequence). The V and J ends lost 4 bases and 3 bases, in that order; junction bases with no gene match: 8. The CDR3 contains 15 residues. The CDR3 DNA is TGTGCCAGCAGCACGGATCAGGGGGCAGACTATGGCTACACCTTC. Amino acids: CASSTDQGADYGYTF.

The rearrangement uses TRBV30 and TRBJ1-4; weak D call: TRBD1 (5 bases). V was shortened by 4 bases and J by 2 bases, with 14 bases between the two germline ends. Germline V gives CDR1 GTSNPN, CDR2 SVGIG (reference sequence). This CDR3 comprises 15 residues. The CDR3 is CAWTRFRGTNEKLFF. Written as DNA, the CDR3 is TGTGCCTGGACCCGATTCCGGGGGACTAATGAAAAACTGTTTTTT.

The chain links TRBV5-1 to TRBJ2-7, with D possibly TRBD2 on 6 matching bases. This CDR3 spans 13 amino acids. Germline V lookup: CDR1 SGHRS, CDR2 YFSETQ. Trimming pared 0 bases from V and 12 bases from J, leaving 16 bases between. CDR3 in amino acids: CASSLGKPEGSYF. The CDR3, as DNA: TGCGCCAGCAGCTTGGGAAAACCGGAGGGATCGTACTTC.

V gene TRBV7-3 combines with J gene TRBJ2-1, with TRBD2 matching 7 bases. CDR3 size: 15 residues. The junction had 1 base not matched to a gene; V was cut back by 1 base and J by 1 base. Germline CDR1 SGHTA, CDR2 FQGTGA. The CDR3: CASSLNGGSYNEQFF. CDR3 in DNA: TGTGCCAGCAGCTTAAACGGGGGGTCCTACAATGAGCAGTTCTTC. The entire variable domain, with the rest obtained from reference TRBV7-3 and TRBJ2-1, is as follows: GAGVSQTPSNKVTEKGKYVELRCDPISGHTALYWYRQSLGQGPEFLIYFQGTGAADDSGLPNDRFFAVRPEGSVSTLKIQRTERGDSAVYLCASSLNGGSYNEQFFGPGTRLTVL.

The J gene is TRBJ2-3, the V gene TRBV7-3, with 7 bases aligning to TRBD2. Germline trimming cut 6 bases from V and 1 base from J; bases unmatched to any gene: 7. Germline CDR1 SGHTA, CDR2 FQGTGA. The CDR3 totals 15 residues. The CDR3 sequence is CASRASSGGTDTQYF. The CDR3 coding sequence is TGTGCCAGCAGGGCCTCTAGCGGCGGCACAGATACGCAGTATTTT.

This sequence joins TRBV6-7 and TRBJ2-2; TRBD1 matches at 7 bases. TRBV6-7 is reported as an ORF; its role is uncertain. After removal of 9 bases from V and 2 bases from J, the junction contained 18 bases not matched to a gene. The CDR3 runs to 18 residues. CDR3 sequence reads: CARPDSILGTDNTGELFF. CDR3 in DNA: TGTGCCAGACCCGACTCAATTCTCGGGACAGATAACACCGGGGAGCTGTTTTTT.

This clone was detected once. V and J are TRBV6-1 and TRBJ1-2, with TRBD1 matching 7 bases. Trimming at V came to 0 bases and at J to 4 bases, leaving 5 bases not matched to a gene. CDR1 is MNHNS and CDR2 is SASEGT in the germline V gene. The CDR3 has 15 residues. This chain's CDR3 is CASSEADRAGYGYTF. The CDR3 nucleotides are TGTGCCAGCAGTGAAGCAGACAGGGCTGGCTATGGCTACACCTTC.

The J gene is TRBJ1-4, the V gene TRBV28; TRBD1 matches at 10 bases. V was clipped by 1 base and J by 8 bases; unmatched bases: 4. The length of the CDR3 is 15 residues. CDR1 is MDHEN and CDR2 is SYDVKM in the germline V gene. In DNA form, the CDR3 reads TGTGCCAGCAGTTTATATGGGACAGGGGAAGAAAAACTGTTTTTT. Its translation: CASSLYGTGEEKLFF.

The rearrangement joins TRBV19 to TRBJ2-1, with TRBD2 identical over 11 bases. Germline trimming cut 9 bases from V and 7 bases from J; bases unmatched to any gene: 14. The CDR3 consists of 16 residues. Germline V gene lookup returns CDR1 LNHDA and CDR2 SQIVND (reference sequence). Here the CDR3 reads CASSLAGALGGNEQFF. Here the CDR3 DNA reads TGTGCCAGCTCACTAGCGGGAGCATTGGGGGGGAATGAGCAGTTCTTC.

The rearrangement links TRBV5-1 to TRBJ2-3; D uncertain. V lost 2 bases, J lost 6 bases, and 13 bases lay in between. This CDR3 spans 14 amino acids. Germline CDR1 is SGHRS and CDR2 is YFSETQ. The CDR3: CASSLGTVGDTQYF. The CDR3 nucleotides are TGCGCCAGCAGCTTAGGAACAGTGGGTGATACGCAGTATTTT.

This clone appeared a few times. The chain joins TRBV28 to TRBJ2-2; the D gene is possibly TRBD2 (7 bases). Germline values: CDR1 MDHEN, CDR2 SYDVKM. Between the trimmed V and J ends, which lost 6 bases and 6 bases, there was a span of 11 bases. CDR3 length: 13 residues. The CDR3: CASRRGAPGELFF. The CDR3, as DNA: TGTGCCAGCAGACGGGGGGCCCCCGGGGAGCTGTTTTTT.

The rearrangement links TRBV18 to TRBJ1-1; TRBD1 is a possible D gene (6 bases). Germline V CDR1 and CDR2: KGHSH, LQKENI. Between the trimmed V and J ends, which lost 3 bases and 1 base, there was a span of 12 bases. This CDR3 has 15 residues. The CDR3 region has the DNA TGTGCCAGCTCACCCTCTAGAGGGGGGAACACTGAAGCTTTCTTT. Its translation: CASSPSRGGNTEAFF.

The table lists this clone with many counts. Other DNA sequences in the sample encode the same CDR3. CDR3 protein: CASRITGLDYGYTF. The CDR3, as DNA: TGCGCCAGCAGGATTACGGGACTGGACTATGGCTACACCTTC. The chain employs TRBV5-1 and TRBJ1-2; weak D call: TRBD1 (5 bases). The V and J ends lost 5 bases and 3 bases respectively, with 14 bases between them. This CDR3 comprises 14 residues. CDR1 is SGHRS and CDR2 is YFSETQ in the germline V gene.